This TCR beta chain was recorded in a study of CD8 T cells in ankylosing spondylitis (dated 2017 in TCRdb). About the study as a whole: The study profiled T cell receptor beta repertoires in healthy donors and ankylosing spondylitis patients to find disease-linked TCR variants. The full study cohort was made up of 25 ankylosing spondylitis patients and about a hundred healthy donors. Peripheral blood was sampled, and synovial fluid was additionally collected from ankylosing spondylitis patients.

Study-level results and caveats: The disease-linked clones were reported as significantly enriched in matched synovial fluid samples from ankylosing spondylitis patients. Some motif variants had previously been reported in the synovial fluid and blood of reactive arthritis patients, which suggests shared mechanisms of disease initiation. The disease-linked clones showed a CD8+ phenotype and occurred at relatively low frequencies in peripheral blood. Blood from ankylosing spondylitis patients appeared to be characterized by a TCR beta motif made up of several highly homologous amino acid variants.

TCRdb shows the sequencer as Illumina MiSeq. Quantitative 5'-RACE with molecular barcodes was used to prepare TCR beta libraries. On the authors' methods: A new computational method based on a probabilistic model of VDJ rearrangement was used to identify disease-linked TCR variants. TCRdb passed the public sequencing reads through fastp at Q25 and MiXCR, retaining productive beta sequences. One record per CDR3 amino acid sequence lists the most common genes and DNA. The authors' filters were not applied to this entry. The sample table lists 27,000 or so distinct CDR3 sequences, roughly 7.3% of them with a count of one. The ten largest clonotypes hold 25% to 30% of the sample. Unmatched junction bases come to 9, with V trimmed by 4 bases and J by 6 bases. The CDR3 runs 16 amino acids, cysteine and phenylalanine included. Of all the DNA, just the CDR3 is kept, 48 bases in frame from base 1. CDR1 is given as SGHRS and CDR2 as YFSETQ, both from the germline V gene.

Many counts were recorded for this clonotype. Its antigen remains unidentified. No clone much larger than this one lies a single base away; base qualities are absent. The specimen sequenced was blood. The V and J genes are TRBV5-1 and TRBJ2-7; TRBD2 matches 14 bases in the middle. This clonotype originated in a male donor with ankylosing spondylitis or in good health (not recorded which). Here the CDR3 is given as CASSPGTSGRDREQYF. The nucleotide sequence reads TGCGCCAGCAGCCCGGGGACTAGCGGGAGAGATCGCGAGCAGTACTTC.